The 3 T cell receptor beta chains listed next were all sequenced from one sample in a study of shared clonotypes between healthy human individuals. The method was immunoSEQ multiplex PCR; TCRdb's version includes in-frame clones alone and lacks a portion of them. This sample yields some 2,500,000 clones, of which approximately 94% are seen a single time; roughly 0.39% belongs to the top ten. Input material: naive CD4+ T cells from PBMCs. The subset here: CD45RA+ positively selected. Receptors originate from a man aged 18 to 30 in good health. Some clones in this sample may be carry-over from other donors' samples.

This chain connects TRBV29-1 to TRBJ2-3; D may correspond to TRBD1 or TRBD2 (6 bases each). CDR3 length: 13 residues. Germline-derived CDR1 and CDR2 are SQVTM and ANQGSEA. Trimming shortened V by 4 bases and J by 4 bases, and 12 bases separated the two germline ends. The DNA of the CDR3 is TGCAGCGTTGGGGGGGCGCCCCCAGATACGCAGTATTTT. Translation: CSVGGAPPDTQYF.

V usage is TRBV19 and J usage is TRBJ2-5; the D gene is possibly TRBD2 (5 bases). Germline V gives CDR1 LNHDA, CDR2 SQIVND (reference sequence). V shed 6 bases and J shed 5 bases, with 16 bases lying between them. The CDR3 runs 14 residues. CDR3 residues: CASSPGVGTETQYF. In DNA form, the CDR3 reads TGTGCCAGTAGCCCCGGGGTGGGAACGGAGACCCAGTACTTC.

This clone was counted only a few times. The rearrangement uses TRBV4-2 and TRBJ1-1, with a tentative D call TRBD1 (5 bases). The CDR3 has 13 residues. Germline lookup yields CDR1 LGHNA and CDR2 YNFKEQ. V lost 0 bases, J lost 8 bases, and 10 bases lay in between. The CDR3 coding sequence is TGTGCCAGCAGCCAAGACCAAGGGGAGGAAGCTTTCTTT. As protein: CASSQDQGEEAFF.